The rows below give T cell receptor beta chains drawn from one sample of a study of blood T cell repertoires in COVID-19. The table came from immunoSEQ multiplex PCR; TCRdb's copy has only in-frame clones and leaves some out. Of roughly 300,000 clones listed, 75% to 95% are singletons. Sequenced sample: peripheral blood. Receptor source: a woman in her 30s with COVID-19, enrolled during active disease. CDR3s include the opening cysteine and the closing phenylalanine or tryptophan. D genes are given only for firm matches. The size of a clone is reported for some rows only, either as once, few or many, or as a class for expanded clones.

CDR3aa: CASTPLGTVFYGYTF
CDR3nt: TGTGCCAGCACCCCCCTCGGGACAGTTTTTTATGGCTACACCTTC
d_gene: TRBD1
abundance: once
v_gene: TRBV2
j_gene: TRBJ1-2

CDR3aa: CASRGGASYGYTF
CDR3nt: TGTGCCAGCCGAGGGGGCGCCAGCTATGGCTACACCTTC
d_gene: TRBD1
abundance: once
v_gene: TRBV3-1/TRBV3-2
j_gene: TRBJ1-2

CDR3aa: CASSGQGASSPLHF
CDR3nt: TGTGCCAGCAGTGGACAGGGGGCGAGTTCACCCCTCCACTTT
d_gene: TRBD1
abundance: .
v_gene: TRBV2
j_gene: TRBJ1-6

CDR3aa: CASSDVSPGGAKYTEAFF
CDR3nt: TGTGCCAGCAGTGACGTAAGCCCGGGCGGGGCTAAGTACACTGAAGCTTTCTTT
d_gene: .
abundance: .
v_gene: TRBV6-4
j_gene: TRBJ1-1

CDR3aa: CASFPGGTSGRGAETQYF
CDR3nt: TGCGCCAGCTTCCCGGGAGGGACTAGCGGGAGGGGGGCAGAGACCCAGTACTTC
d_gene: TRBD2
abundance: .
v_gene: TRBV10-2
j_gene: TRBJ2-5

CDR3aa: CASSPGQPVGEQYF
CDR3nt: TGTGCCAGCAGCCCGGGACAGCCGGTTGGCGAGCAGTACTTC
d_gene: TRBD1
abundance: .
v_gene: TRBV7-9
j_gene: TRBJ2-7

CDR3aa: CASSATAYYGYTF
CDR3nt: TGCGCCAGCAGTGCGACAGCCTACTATGGCTACACCTTC
d_gene: .
abundance: .
v_gene: TRBV10-1
j_gene: TRBJ1-2

CDR3aa: CAWSPGGSYGYTF
CDR3nt: TGTGCCTGGAGTCCAGGGGGGAGCTATGGCTACACCTTC
d_gene: TRBD1
abundance: .
v_gene: TRBV30
j_gene: TRBJ1-2

CDR3aa: CAWSRGRGYGYTF
CDR3nt: TGTGCCTGGAGTCGGGGTCGGGGCTATGGCTACACCTTC
d_gene: .
abundance: .
v_gene: TRBV30
j_gene: TRBJ1-2

CDR3aa: CASSLTKRDTGELFF
CDR3nt: TGCGCCAGCAGCTTGACCAAGCGGGACACCGGGGAGCTGTTTTTT
d_gene: .
abundance: .
v_gene: TRBV5-1
j_gene: TRBJ2-2